Shown below are 23 T cell receptor beta chains from a single sample sequenced in a study of CD8 T cells in Susac syndrome. The authors reverse transcribed about 0.5 to 1 ug RNA with random hexamers. TCRdb itself ran the immunoSEQ multiplex PCR reads through MiXCR, one entry per CDR3 protein. This sample carries more than 200,000 distinct CDR3 sequences, approximately 92% of them seen once, and the ten largest clones take about 0.07%. The sequenced sample was CD4+ T cells from PBMCs. The receptors were sampled from a human donor with multiple sclerosis.

The rearrangement links TRBV19 to TRBJ2-7, with 9 bases identical to TRBD1. This CDR3 is 14 amino acids long. With 7 bases clipped from V and 3 bases from J, the junction kept 7 bases outside the gene matches. The germline gives CDR1 LNHDA, CDR2 SQIVND (reference sequence). In nucleotides, the CDR3 is TGTGCCAGTAACCGGGACAGGGATCACTACGAGCAGTACTTC. Encoded protein: CASNRDRDHYEQYF. The variable domain in full, completed from reference TRBV19 and TRBJ2-7, reads DGGITQSPKYLFRKEGQNVTLSCEQNLNHDAMYWYRQDPGQGLRLIYYSQIVNDFQKGDIAEGYSVSREKKESFPLTVTSAQKNPTAFYLCASNRDRDHYEQYFGPGTRLTVT.

The chain joins TRBV6-5 to TRBJ1-6; TRBD1 matches at 7 bases. V lost 6 bases, J lost 6 bases, and 2 bases stayed unmatched. The CDR3 contains 13 residues. Germline V CDR1 and CDR2: MNHEY, SVGAGI. The CDR3 region is CASSRDSNSPLHF. In nucleotides, the CDR3 is TGTGCCAGCAGCCGGGACAGTAATTCACCCCTCCACTTT.

The chain carries TRBV5-1 and TRBJ1-1; no firm D call. V gave up 4 bases and J gave up 1 base, with 11 bases separating them. CDR3 size: 14 residues. CDR1 and CDR2 from the germline V gene are SGHRS and YFSETQ. The CDR3 here is CASSPQVGNTEAFF. The CDR3 coding sequence is TGCGCCAGCAGCCCGCAGGTTGGGAACACTGAAGCTTTCTTT. The whole variable domain, filled in from reference TRBV5-1 and TRBJ1-1, reads KAGVTQTPRYLIKTRGQQVTLSCSPISGHRSVSWYQQTPGQGLQFLFEYFSETQRNKGNFPGRFSGRQFSNSRSEMNVSTLELGDSALYLCASSPQVGNTEAFFGQGTRLTVV.

V gene TRBV19 combines with J gene TRBJ1-1; maybe TRBD1 (5 bases). With 10 bases removed from V and 2 bases from J, the gap between germline ends came to 14 bases. Per germline, CDR1 LNHDA and CDR2 SQIVND (reference sequence). This CDR3 is 13 amino acids long. The CDR3 sequence: CATRRQINTEAFF. CDR3 coding DNA: TGTGCCACTAGACGACAGATTAACACTGAAGCTTTCTTT.

DNA for the CDR3: TGTGCCAGCAGTGAAGGGGGACAGGGCGGGACTGAAGCTTTCTTT. Its protein product is CASSEGGQGGTEAFF. The chain carries TRBV2 and TRBJ1-1; 9 nucleotides line up with TRBD1. This CDR3 spans 15 amino acids. Looked up from germline, CDR1 is SNHLY and CDR2 is FYNNEI. The V segment lost 1 base and the J segment 5 bases; nucleotides outside the gene matches: 5.

J is TRBJ1-1 and V is TRBV5-1; TRBD1 matches at 10 bases. Germline loops: CDR1 SGHRS, CDR2 YFSETQ. Germline trimming cut 3 bases from V and 5 bases from J; bases unmatched to any gene: 4. This CDR3 is built from 14 residues. CDR3 nucleotides: TGCGCCAGCAGCTCGGGACAGGGGAGGACTGAAGCTTTCTTT. Translation: CASSSGQGRTEAFF.

The rearrangement joins TRBV20-1 to TRBJ2-2; D is uncertain. Germline CDR1 is DFQATT and CDR2 is SNEGSKA (reference sequence). Trimming took 3 bases from V and 5 from J, leaving 7 bases between them. This CDR3 has 12 residues. In DNA, the CDR3 is TGCAGTGCTAGTAGAGGTACCGGGGAGCTGTTTTTT. Protein product: CSASRGTGELFF.

The CDR3: CASSYGVLQNTEAFF. CDR3 DNA sequence: TGTGCCAGCAGTTACGGTGTCCTTCAGAACACTGAAGCTTTCTTT. The rearrangement uses TRBV6-6 and TRBJ1-1; no definite D call. The CDR3 runs 15 residues. From germline, CDR1 is MNHNY and CDR2 SVGAGI (reference sequence). V gave up 2 bases and J gave up 1 base, with 11 bases separating them.

V and J are TRBV20-1 and TRBJ2-7; 13 nucleotides line up with TRBD2. Germline loops: CDR1 DFQATT, CDR2 SNEGSKA (reference sequence). CDR3 length: 15 amino acids. The V segment lost 6 bases and the J segment 5 bases; nucleotides outside the gene matches: 10. Written as DNA, the CDR3 is TGCAGTGCCGACAGGACTAGCGGGGGCATCCACGAGCAGTACTTC. Residues: CSADRTSGGIHEQYF.

This clonotype was recorded once. The V and J genes are TRBV13 and TRBJ2-2; TRBD1 matches at 10 bases. V shed 5 bases, J shed 5 bases, and the junction held 5 bases outside the gene matches. CDR1 and CDR2 from the germline V gene are PRHDT and FYEKMQ (reference sequence). The CDR3 sequence is 15 residues long. CDR3 amino acids: CASSLGTGVTGELFF. CDR3 nucleotide sequence: TGTGCCAGCAGCCTGGGGACAGGGGTAACCGGGGAGCTGTTTTTT.

The V and J genes are TRBV10-3 and TRBJ1-5; the D gene is possibly TRBD1 (6 bases). Germline CDR1 is ENHRY and CDR2 is SYGVKD. Between the trimmed V and J ends, which lost 5 bases and 6 bases, there was a span of 11 bases. The CDR3 contains 13 residues. The CDR3 region is CAISTGYGQPQHF. The DNA of the CDR3 is TGTGCCATCAGTACAGGGTACGGTCAGCCCCAGCATTTT.

V gene TRBV6-4 combines with J gene TRBJ2-1; 11 bases match TRBD2. CDR3 length equals 15 residues. Germline V gene sequence: CDR1 MRHNA, CDR2 SNTAGT. With V trimmed by 2 bases and J by 4 bases, 1 base remained unmatched. The CDR3 here is CASSDRLAGYNEQFF. DNA of the CDR3: TGTGCCAGCAGTGACCGACTAGCGGGGTACAATGAGCAGTTCTTC.

The chain uses TRBV6-1 and TRBJ2-2; D tentatively fits TRBD1 or TRBD2 (6 bases each). The CDR3 totals 14 residues. Germline CDR1 and CDR2: MNHNS and SASEGT. Trimming pared 11 bases from V and 3 bases from J, leaving 16 bases between. In nucleotides, the CDR3 is TGTGCCGCCGAATGGGGGGCGCACACCGGGGAGCTGTTTTTT. This codes for CAAEWGAHTGELFF.

The V and J genes are TRBV9 and TRBJ1-6, with a possible D match to TRBD1 (5 bases). The CDR3 is made up of 17 amino acids. Germline-derived CDR1 and CDR2 are SGDLS and YYNGEE. Trimming shortened V by 0 bases and J by 5 bases, and 15 bases separated the two germline ends. The chain's CDR3 is CASSVEIWQDNNSPLHF. In nucleotides, the CDR3 is TGTGCCAGCAGCGTAGAAATCTGGCAGGACAATAATTCACCCCTCCACTTT.

The genes are TRBV4-1 and TRBJ1-3, with D possibly TRBD1 on 6 matching bases. CDR3 size: 16 residues. Germline CDR1 reads MGHRA; CDR2 reads YSYEKL. V shed 1 base and J shed 4 bases, with 14 bases lying between them. Here the CDR3 reads CASSQGGGRGGNTIYF. The CDR3 DNA sequence: TGCGCCAGCAGCCAAGGGGGGGGCAGGGGAGGAAACACCATATATTTT.

The chain is built from TRBV30 and TRBJ1-2, with D unclear. Trimming took 1 base from V and 6 from J, leaving 12 bases between them. This CDR3 region has 13 residues. CDR1 is GTSNPN, CDR2 SVGIG, per germline (reference sequence). CDR3 coding DNA: TGTGCCTGGAGTGGACCGGGTCGGAATGGCTACACCTTC. This encodes CAWSGPGRNGYTF. The entire variable domain, with the rest obtained from reference TRBV30 and TRBJ1-2, is as follows: SQTIHQWPATLVQPVGSPLSLECTVEGTSNPNLYWYRQAAGRGLQLLFYSVGIGQISSEVPQNLSASRPQDRQFILSSKKLLLSDSGFYLCAWSGPGRNGYTFGSGTRLTVV.

The chain links TRBV9 to TRBJ2-2; 9 bases align to TRBD2. V lost 0 bases and J lost 5; bases outside the gene matches: 2. Looked up from germline, CDR1 is SGDLS and CDR2 is YYNGEE. There are 15 residues in the CDR3. The CDR3 DNA follows: TGTGCCAGCAGCGTAGTTGGACTAGCGACCGGGGAGCTGTTTTTT. The encoded protein is CASSVVGLATGELFF.

Remarks on this clonotype: The junction departs from germline at one end; a sequencing error may be responsible. V is TRBV25-1 and J is TRBJ2-2; tentatively, D is TRBD1 (6 bases). This CDR3 is built from 17 residues. Germline V gene lookup returns CDR1 MGHDK and CDR2 SYGVNS. The CDR3 loop is CASSSTWAGANSGELFF. CDR3 nucleotide sequence: TGTGCCAGCAGTTCAACTTGGGCAGGGGCGAACTCCGGGGAGCTGTTTTTT. Drawing the rest from reference TRBV25-1 and TRBJ2-2, the complete variable domain is EADIYQTPRYLVIGTGKKITLECSQTMGHDKMYWYQQDPGMELHLIHYSYGVNSTEKGDLSSESTVSRIRTEHFPLTLESARPSHTSQYLCASSSTWAGANSGELFFGEGSRLTVL.

The chain links TRBV2 to TRBJ2-5; D possibly corresponds to TRBD2 (5 bases). V lost 7 bases, J lost 5 bases, and 17 bases lay in between. Germline V gene sequence: CDR1 SNHLY, CDR2 FYNNEI. This CDR3 has 14 residues. CDR3 residues: CASTTNEGVETQYF. The CDR3 DNA is TGTGCCAGCACTACGAACGAGGGAGTGGAGACCCAGTACTTC.

The chain joins TRBV12-3 or TRBV12-4 to TRBJ1-5; D ambiguous. Between the trimmed V and J ends, which lost 6 bases and 6 bases, there was a span of 15 bases. This CDR3 contains 14 residues. CDR3 bases: TGTGCCAGCAGGGAAGGACCCCCCGGTCAGCCCCAGCATTTT. Protein: CASREGPPGQPQHF.

Only a few counts were recorded for this clonotype. The chain has TRBV18 and TRBJ1-1; no firm D call. Per the germline V gene, CDR1 is KGHSH and CDR2 is LQKENI. V gave up 1 base and J gave up 7 bases, with 10 bases separating them. CDR3 length: 13 amino acids. CDR3 residues: CASSPLRGGEAFF. DNA of the CDR3: TGTGCCAGCTCACCACTACGCGGCGGTGAAGCTTTCTTT.

CDR3 in amino acids: CASSRLAGGLLSQETQYF. DNA for the CDR3: TGTGCCAGCAGCCGGCTAGCGGGGGGCCTCCTCAGCCAAGAGACCCAGTACTTC. The chain links TRBV7-8 to TRBJ2-5; 11 positions agree with TRBD2. This CDR3 comprises 18 residues. Trimming removed 5 bases from V and 1 base from J; junction bases left unmatched: 12. Germline values: CDR1 SGHVS, CDR2 FQNEAQ.

This sequence joins TRBV7-2 and TRBJ2-3, with 14 positions matching TRBD2. The germline V gene has CDR1 SGHTA and CDR2 FQGNSA. The trim removed 5 bases at V and 4 bases at J, leaving 5 bases unmatched. This CDR3 spans 16 amino acids. CDR3 coding DNA: TGTGCCAGCAGCCGGACTAGCGGGGGGTTGTCAGATACGCAGTATTTT. Its protein is CASSRTSGGLSDTQYF.